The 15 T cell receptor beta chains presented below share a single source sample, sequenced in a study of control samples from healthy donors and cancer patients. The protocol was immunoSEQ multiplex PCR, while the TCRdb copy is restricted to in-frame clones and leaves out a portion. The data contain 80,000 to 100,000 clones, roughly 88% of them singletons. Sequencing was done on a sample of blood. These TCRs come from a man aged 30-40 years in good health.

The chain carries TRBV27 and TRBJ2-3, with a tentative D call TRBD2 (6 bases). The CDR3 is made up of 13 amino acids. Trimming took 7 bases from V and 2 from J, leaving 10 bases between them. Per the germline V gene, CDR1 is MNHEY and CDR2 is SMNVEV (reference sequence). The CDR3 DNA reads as TGTGCCAGCAAAAGGGACTTCACAGATACGCAGTATTTT. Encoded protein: CASKRDFTDTQYF.

The CDR3 bases are TGTGCCAGTAGTATGGGGACATGGACAGGGATCTCGGACGAGCAGTACTTC. Translated: CASSMGTWTGISDEQYF. The chain has TRBV19 and TRBJ2-7, with TRBD1 matching over 8 bases. This CDR3 contains 17 residues. The germline gives CDR1 LNHDA, CDR2 SQIVND (reference sequence). Trimming cost V 3 bases and J 5 bases; bases outside gene matches: 15.

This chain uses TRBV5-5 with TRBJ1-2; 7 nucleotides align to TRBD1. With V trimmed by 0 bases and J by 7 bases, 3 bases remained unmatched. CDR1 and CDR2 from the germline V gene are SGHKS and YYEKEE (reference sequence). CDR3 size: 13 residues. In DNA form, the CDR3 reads TGTGCCAGCAGCTTGGAAGACAGGGCTGGCTACACCTTC. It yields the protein CASSLEDRAGYTF. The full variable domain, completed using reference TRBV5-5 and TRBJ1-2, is DAGVTQSPTHLIKTRGQQVTLRCSPISGHKSVSWYQQVLGQGPQFIFQYYEKEERGRGNFPDRFSARQFPNYSSELNVNALLLGDSALYLCASSLEDRAGYTFGSGTRLTVV.

CDR3 sequence (DNA): TGTGCCATCAAGGGGGTAAACAATTCACCCCTCCACTTT. Translating it yields CAIKGVNNSPLHF. The rearrangement uses TRBV28 and TRBJ1-6, with a tentative D call TRBD1 (6 bases). Germline V gene lookup returns CDR1 MDHEN and CDR2 SYDVKM. This CDR3 has 13 residues. V lost 10 bases and J 7 bases, leaving 14 bases between the germline ends.

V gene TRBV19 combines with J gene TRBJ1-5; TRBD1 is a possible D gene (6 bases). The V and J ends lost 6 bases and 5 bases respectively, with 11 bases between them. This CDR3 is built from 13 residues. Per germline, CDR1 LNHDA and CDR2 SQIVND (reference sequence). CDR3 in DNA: TGTGCCAGTAGCGGGGGCGGGTATCAGCCCCAGCATTTT. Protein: CASSGGGYQPQHF.

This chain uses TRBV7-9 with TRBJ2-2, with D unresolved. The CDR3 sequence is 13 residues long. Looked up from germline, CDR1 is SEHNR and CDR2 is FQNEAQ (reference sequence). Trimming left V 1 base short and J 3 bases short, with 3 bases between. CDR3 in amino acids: CASSLGDTGELFF. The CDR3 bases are TGTGCCAGCAGCTTAGGGGACACCGGGGAGCTGTTTTTT.

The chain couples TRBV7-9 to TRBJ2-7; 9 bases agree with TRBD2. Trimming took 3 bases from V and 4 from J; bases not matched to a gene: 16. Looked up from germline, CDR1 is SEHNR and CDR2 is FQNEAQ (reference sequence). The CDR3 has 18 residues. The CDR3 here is CASSFGLAGGPGQYEQYF. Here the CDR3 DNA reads TGTGCCAGCAGCTTCGGGTTGGCGGGAGGGCCGGGGCAATACGAGCAGTACTTC.

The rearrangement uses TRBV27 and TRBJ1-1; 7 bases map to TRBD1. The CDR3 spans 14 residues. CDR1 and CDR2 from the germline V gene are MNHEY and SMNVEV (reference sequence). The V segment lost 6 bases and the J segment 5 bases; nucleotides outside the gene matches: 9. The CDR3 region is CASSYLTGETEAFF. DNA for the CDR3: TGTGCCAGCAGCTACCTCACAGGGGAGACTGAAGCTTTCTTT.

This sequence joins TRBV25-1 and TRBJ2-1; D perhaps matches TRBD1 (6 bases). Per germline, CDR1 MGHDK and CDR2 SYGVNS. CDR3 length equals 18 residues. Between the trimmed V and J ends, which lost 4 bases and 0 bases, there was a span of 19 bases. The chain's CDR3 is CASSAPGTQPGSYNEQFF. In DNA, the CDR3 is TGTGCCAGCAGTGCCCCCGGGACACAACCAGGCTCCTACAATGAGCAGTTCTTC.

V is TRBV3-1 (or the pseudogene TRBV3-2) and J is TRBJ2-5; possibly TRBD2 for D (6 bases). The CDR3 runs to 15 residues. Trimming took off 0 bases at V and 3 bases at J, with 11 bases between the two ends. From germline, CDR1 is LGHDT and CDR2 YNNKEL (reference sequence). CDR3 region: CASSQDVGGEETQYF. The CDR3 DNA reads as TGTGCCAGCAGCCAAGATGTAGGAGGGGAAGAGACCCAGTACTTC.

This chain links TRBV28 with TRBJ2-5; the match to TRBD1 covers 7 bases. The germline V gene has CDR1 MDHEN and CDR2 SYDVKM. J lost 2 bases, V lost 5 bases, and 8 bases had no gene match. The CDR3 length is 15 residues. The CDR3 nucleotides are TGTGCCAGCAGTCCGGGACAGATAGGACAAGAGACCCAGTACTTC. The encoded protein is CASSPGQIGQETQYF.

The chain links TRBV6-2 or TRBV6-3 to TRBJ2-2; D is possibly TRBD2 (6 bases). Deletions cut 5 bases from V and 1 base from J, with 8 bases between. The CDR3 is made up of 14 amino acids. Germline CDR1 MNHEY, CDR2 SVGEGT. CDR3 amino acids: CASSRDLNTGELFF. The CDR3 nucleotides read TGTGCCAGCAGTCGGGACTTGAACACCGGGGAGCTGTTTTTT.

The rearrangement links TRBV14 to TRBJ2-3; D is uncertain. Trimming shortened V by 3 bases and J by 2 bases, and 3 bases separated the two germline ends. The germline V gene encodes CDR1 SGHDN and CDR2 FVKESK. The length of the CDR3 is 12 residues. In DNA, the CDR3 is TGTGCCAGCAGCCATTACACAGATACGCAGTATTTT. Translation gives CASSHYTDTQYF.

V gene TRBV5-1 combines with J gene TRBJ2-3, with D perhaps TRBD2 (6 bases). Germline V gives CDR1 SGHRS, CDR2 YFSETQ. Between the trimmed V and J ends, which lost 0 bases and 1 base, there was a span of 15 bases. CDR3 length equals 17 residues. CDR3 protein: CASSLAVVAGRTDTQYF. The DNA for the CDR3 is TGCGCCAGCAGCTTGGCCGTGGTGGCGGGACGCACAGATACGCAGTATTTT. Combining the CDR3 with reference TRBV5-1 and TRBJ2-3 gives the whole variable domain KAGVTQTPRYLIKTRGQQVTLSCSPISGHRSVSWYQQTPGQGLQFLFEYFSETQRNKGNFPGRFSGRQFSNSRSEMNVSTLELGDSALYLCASSLAVVAGRTDTQYFGPGTRLTVL.

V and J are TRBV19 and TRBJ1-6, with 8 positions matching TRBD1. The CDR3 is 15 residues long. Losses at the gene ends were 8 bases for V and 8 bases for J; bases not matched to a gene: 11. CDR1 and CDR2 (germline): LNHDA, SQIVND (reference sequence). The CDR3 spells CASSAWGTGYSPLHF. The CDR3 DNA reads TGTGCCAGTTCGGCTTGGGGGACAGGATATTCACCCCTCCACTTT.